A single sample is the source of the 15 T cell receptor beta chains below, sequenced in a study of T cell responses to AZD1222 COVID-19 vaccine. TCRdb keeps only in-frame clones here, not all; method: immunoSEQ multiplex PCR. The top ten hold 8.4% of the sample, which has about 120,000 clones, around nine tenths seen once. The sample here was peripheral blood, taken on day 0 of AZD1222 vaccination. These receptors originate from an adult in good health.

The rearrangement uses TRBV7-6 and TRBJ2-2, with 11 bases identical to TRBD1. V was clipped by 3 bases and J by 2 bases; unmatched bases: 8. Germline V gene data show CDR1 as SGHVS and CDR2 as FNYEAQ. CDR3 length: 18 amino acids. The CDR3 here is CASSFRDRGALNTGELFF. The CDR3 DNA is TGTGCCAGCAGCTTCCGGGACAGGGGGGCCCTAAACACCGGGGAGCTGTTTTTT.

In the case of this clone: This specimen includes other DNA sequences encoding the same CDR3. The genes are TRBV28 and TRBJ1-6; the match to TRBD1 covers 9 bases. The CDR3 contains 15 residues. Unmatched junction bases numbered 6, after V lost 5 bases and J lost 7 bases. In germline, CDR1 is MDHEN, CDR2 SYDVKM. The CDR3 reads CASSRRDRDNSPLHF. CDR3 in DNA: TGTGCCAGCAGTCGCCGGGACAGGGACAATTCACCCCTCCACTTT.

CDR3 in amino acids: CASSIASPGYSSGNTIYF. In DNA form, the CDR3 reads TGTGCCAGTAGTATAGCTAGCCCTGGATACAGCTCTGGAAACACCATATATTTT. The chain uses TRBV19 and TRBJ1-3; D gene unclear. The germline CDR1 and CDR2 sequences are LNHDA and SQIVND (reference sequence). The CDR3 spans 18 residues. Trimming took 1 base from V and 0 from J, leaving 16 bases between them.

This chain links TRBV2 with TRBJ2-1; D is perhaps TRBD2 (5 bases). With 5 bases removed from V and 5 bases from J, the gap between germline ends came to 16 bases. Germline V gives CDR1 SNHLY, CDR2 FYNNEI. CDR3 length equals 15 residues. Here the CDR3 reads CASSRDGGKDNEQFF. Written as DNA, the CDR3 is TGTGCCAGCAGTCGAGACGGAGGAAAAGACAATGAGCAGTTCTTC.

This clone was observed a handful of times. The chain couples TRBV5-1 to TRBJ1-3; D unresolved. CDR1 and CDR2 (germline): SGHRS, YFSETQ. V was shortened by 5 bases and J by 0 bases, with 6 bases between the two germline ends. CDR3 size: 13 residues. CDR3 in DNA: TGCGCCAGCAGTGAGATCTCTGGAAACACCATATATTTT. Translation: CASSEISGNTIYF.

This clone has only one observation. The chain combines TRBV27 with TRBJ2-3; 9 nucleotides agree with TRBD1. CDR1 MNHEY and CDR2 SMNVEV come from the germline V gene (reference sequence). This CDR3 is 13 amino acids long. The junction had 5 bases not matched to a gene; V was cut back by 9 bases and J by 4 bases. The CDR3 DNA follows: TGTGCCAGGGGACAGGGCATCGCAGATACGCAGTATTTT. Translation gives CARGQGIADTQYF.

The J gene is TRBJ1-2, the V gene TRBV7-2; D remains unclear. This CDR3 has 15 amino acids. V was pared by 2 bases and J by 2 bases, with 12 bases between. Germline-derived CDR1 and CDR2 are SGHTA and FQGNSA. The CDR3 bases are TGTGCCAGCAGCTTAAGTGTATCAGAGAACTATGGCTACACCTTC. It encodes CASSLSVSENYGYTF. Drawing the rest from reference TRBV7-2 and TRBJ1-2, the complete variable domain is GAGVSQSPSNKVTEKGKDVELRCDPISGHTALYWYRQSLGQGLEFLIYFQGNSAPDKSGLPSDRFSAERTGGSVSTLTIQRTQQEDSAVYLCASSLSVSENYGYTFGSGTRLTVV.

The V gene is TRBV21-1, the J gene TRBJ1-5; no check of the table's D call, TRBD1, against the DNA was made. TRBV21-1 is a listed pseudogene. The CDR3 has 17 residues. CDR3 region: CASSKAPDRDSNQPQHF. The CDR3 DNA is TGTGCCAGCAGCAAAGCGCCGGACAGGGATAGCAATCAGCCCCAGCATTTT.

The chain has TRBV5-4 and TRBJ1-1; D unclear. This CDR3 comprises 14 residues. Germline CDR1 reads SGHNT; CDR2 reads YYREEE (reference sequence). Between the trimmed V and J ends, which lost 3 bases and 4 bases, there was a span of 13 bases. This CDR3 is CASSSARGATEAFF. In nucleotides, the CDR3 is TGTGCCAGCAGCTCGGCACGTGGAGCCACTGAAGCTTTCTTT.

This rearrangement joins TRBV27 to TRBJ2-7; 12 bases map to TRBD2. Germline values: CDR1 MNHEY, CDR2 SMNVEV (reference sequence). The CDR3 has 16 amino acids. Trimming took 4 bases from V and 1 from J; bases not matched to a gene: 5. DNA for the CDR3: TGTGCCAGCAGTTCTACTAGCGGGGGGAGATCCTACGAGCAGTACTTC. This translates into CASSSTSGGRSYEQYF.

The chain joins TRBV5-1 to TRBJ2-1, with D possibly TRBD2 on 5 matching bases. The germline CDR1 and CDR2 sequences are SGHRS and YFSETQ. V lost 3 bases and J lost 0, with 13 bases in between. This CDR3 contains 16 residues. Here the CDR3 reads CASSYSADLSYNEQFF. The CDR3 nucleotides are TGCGCCAGCAGCTATTCAGCGGACCTCTCCTACAATGAGCAGTTCTTC.

The V call is TRBV4-2, the J call TRBJ2-3; possibly TRBD2 for D (6 bases). Trimming took 6 bases from V and 2 from J, leaving 12 bases between them. Germline CDR1 and CDR2: LGHNA and YNFKEQ. The CDR3 runs 14 residues. The CDR3 sequence: CASRGGRVTDTQYF. In nucleotides, the CDR3 is TGTGCCAGCAGGGGGGGACGGGTCACAGATACGCAGTATTTT.

The rearrangement links TRBV7-9 to TRBJ1-4; D is unclear. The CDR3 runs to 14 residues. The germline V gene has CDR1 SEHNR and CDR2 FQNEAQ (reference sequence). The V end was cut by 3 bases, the J end by 1 base, with 6 bases between. The CDR3 region has the DNA TGTGCCAGCAGCTTCAGTGGAACTAATGAAAAACTGTTTTTT. Translating gives CASSFSGTNEKLFF. Together with reference TRBV7-9 and TRBJ1-4, the CDR3 gives the full variable domain: DTGVSQNPRHKITKRGQNVTFRCDPISEHNRLYWYRQTLGQGPEFLTYFQNEAQLEKSRLLSDRFSAERPKGSFSTLEIQRTEQGDSAMYLCASSFSGTNEKLFFGSGTQLSVL.

The chain joins TRBV4-2 to TRBJ2-1, with a tentative D call TRBD1 (6 bases). Trimming left V 5 bases short and J 0 bases short, with 11 bases between. The CDR3 contains 15 residues. Germline values: CDR1 LGHNA, CDR2 YNFKEQ. The CDR3 nucleotides are TGTGCCAGCAGCTCCCAGGGGTCCTCCTACAATGAGCAGTTCTTC. As protein: CASSSQGSSYNEQFF.

The chain is built from TRBV29-1 and TRBJ1-4; D unclear. Germline CDR1 is SQVTM and CDR2 is ANQGSEA. The ends were cut back, 4 bases at V and 4 bases at J, with 4 bases in the middle. CDR3 size: 11 residues. CDR3: CSVVNNEKLFF. DNA for the CDR3: TGCAGCGTTGTAAATAATGAAAAACTGTTTTTT.